The sample holds one count of the clone carrying this T cell receptor (beta chain). As to time point: after neoadjuvant nivolumab, at surgical resection. The CDR3 consists of 14 residues. Looked up from germline, CDR1 is MNHEY and CDR2 is SMNVEV (reference sequence). V gave up 8 bases and J gave up 7 bases; unmatched junction bases: 6. Libraries were prepared by immunoSEQ multiplex PCR; TCRdb keeps only in-frame clonotypes and omits some of them. Among approximately 13,000 clones listed, approximately 74% were seen once. The sample belongs to a study of neoadjuvant anti-PD-1 for oral cavity cancer. On the study more broadly: Non-progressing patients received a fourth nivolumab dose near day 43, then surgery on days 50-56.

The V gene is TRBV27, the J gene TRBJ2-1, with 12 bases fitting TRBD2. The sequences come from PBMCs, collected after nivolumab (anti-PD-1) treatment. This receptor was identified in a person between 35 and 79 years old with oral cavity squamous cell carcinoma. CDR3 sequence reads: CASPTSGSRNEQFF. CDR3 DNA sequence: TGTGCCAGCCCGACTAGCGGGAGTAGGAATGAGCAGTTCTTC.